The 25 T cell receptor beta chains below were found in one sample sequenced in a study of post-analysis software for immune sequencing data. Unique molecular identifiers were carried by the TCR beta cDNA libraries. TCRdb independently ran MiXCR on the PCR reads; one entry per CDR3 protein. The sample lists about 460,000 distinct CDR3 sequences; around 40% were seen once. No cognate antigen is known for these TCRs. Findings of the study overall: There were a handful of TRBV segments more frequent in patients than controls, and TRBV5-6, TRBV5-1 and TRBV20-1 were among them.

The sample consisted of blood. The receptors were sampled from a girl aged 5-17 years with multiple sclerosis.

The chain couples TRBV20-1 to TRBJ2-7, with a tentative D call TRBD2 (5 bases). V dropped 1 base and J dropped 2 bases, with 18 bases sitting between them. The CDR3 extends over 16 amino acids. Germline V CDR1 and CDR2: DFQATT, SNEGSKA (reference sequence). This CDR3 is CSARARYEGGAYEQYF. The CDR3 DNA sequence: TGCAGTGCTAGAGCTCGCTATGAGGGTGGAGCCTACGAGCAGTACTTC.

The J gene is TRBJ2-1, the V gene TRBV2; 10 nucleotides agree with TRBD2. V gave up 7 bases and J gave up 5 bases; unmatched junction bases: 5. The CDR3 contains 14 residues. The germline V gene has CDR1 SNHLY and CDR2 FYNNEI. CDR3 sequence reads: CASTEREGNNEQFF. For the CDR3, the DNA is TGTGCCAGCACCGAGCGGGAGGGGAACAATGAGCAGTTCTTC.

V usage is TRBV7-2 and J usage is TRBJ2-1, with D possibly TRBD2 on 6 matching bases. V was cut by 8 bases and J by 1 base, with 9 bases left in between. The CDR3 spans 13 residues. Looked up from germline, CDR1 is SGHTA and CDR2 is FQGNSA. The CDR3 coding sequence is TGTGCCAGCGGCGGGAAGTCCTACAATGAGCAGTTCTTC. Protein product: CASGGKSYNEQFF.

As DNA, the CDR3 is TGTGCCAGCAGCTCTATGTCCGGCTACACAGATACGCAGTATTTT. This codes for CASSSMSGYTDTQYF. This chain joins TRBV7-9 and TRBJ2-3, with D unclear. The CDR3 consists of 15 residues. The V gene lost 4 bases and the J gene lost 2 bases, with 13 bases spanning the gap. The germline CDR1 and CDR2 sequences are SEHNR and FQNEAQ (reference sequence).

The chain employs TRBV29-1 and TRBJ2-3, with unresolved D. CDR1 is SQVTM, CDR2 ANQGSEA, per germline. V lost 4 bases and J lost 6, with 8 bases in between. This CDR3 comprises 11 residues. In nucleotides, the CDR3 is TGCAGCGTTGCCCCGGGCGATACGCAGTATTTT. It translates to CSVAPGDTQYF.

The V gene is TRBV29-1, the J gene TRBJ2-7; D possibly corresponds to TRBD1 (6 bases). CDR3 size: 14 residues. V was trimmed by 7 bases and J by 0 bases, leaving 16 bases between them. Germline V gives CDR1 SQVTM, CDR2 ANQGSEA. CDR3 DNA: TGCAGCGCCGTACAGGGAACAAGCTCCTACGAGCAGTACTTC. Encoded protein: CSAVQGTSSYEQYF.

J is TRBJ2-1 and V is TRBV3-1; tentative D call: TRBD1 (6 bases). The germline gives CDR1 LGHDT, CDR2 YNNKEL (reference sequence). The CDR3 extends over 13 amino acids. V was trimmed by 2 bases and J by 8 bases, leaving 10 bases between them. CDR3: CASSQIQGYEQFF. CDR3 DNA sequence: TGTGCCAGCAGCCAAATACAGGGCTATGAGCAGTTCTTC.

The sample holds one count of this clonotype. This sequence joins TRBV20-1 and TRBJ2-1; D is possibly TRBD2 (6 bases). V was cut by 6 bases and J by 1 base, with 13 bases left in between. Germline V gives CDR1 DFQATT, CDR2 SNEGSKA (reference sequence). The CDR3 totals 14 residues. The CDR3 DNA sequence: TGCAGTGCCGATGGAGGGGCATCCTACAATGAGCAGTTCTTC. Protein: CSADGGASYNEQFF.

The gene calls are TRBV4-3 and TRBJ2-1; 8 nucleotides agree with TRBD2. The germline V gene has CDR1 LGHNA and CDR2 YSLEER. This CDR3 comprises 20 residues. Germline trimming cut 0 bases from V and 1 base from J; bases unmatched to any gene: 14. The DNA for the CDR3 is TGCGCCAGCAGCCAAGACCCGACTAGCGCCGTCCTTAATTCCTACAATGAGCAGTTCTTC. Translating it yields CASSQDPTSAVLNSYNEQFF.

The rearrangement links TRBV7-2 to TRBJ2-7; D not certain. The germline gives CDR1 SGHTA, CDR2 FQGNSA. V was cut by 2 bases and J by 8 bases, with 10 bases left in between. The CDR3 loop spans 12 amino acids. In DNA form, the CDR3 reads TGTGCCAGCAGCTTAAGGGAAGGGAAGCAGTACTTC. Translation gives CASSLREGKQYF.

The J gene is TRBJ1-4, the V gene TRBV12-3 or TRBV12-4; no definite D call. The ends were cut back, 4 bases at V and 8 bases at J, with 8 bases in the middle. The CDR3 loop spans 12 amino acids. The CDR3 spells CASSSKGEKLFF. DNA of the CDR3: TGTGCCAGCAGTTCCAAAGGGGAAAAACTGTTTTTT.

Comment on this clonotype: This may be a read error, as it is one base from a much larger clone. This chain connects TRBV5-6 to TRBJ2-3; D may be TRBD2 (6 bases). Trimming stripped 0 bases from V and 1 base from J, with 12 bases between. Germline V gene data show CDR1 as SGHDT and CDR2 as YYEEEE. The CDR3 is 16 residues long. CDR3 sequence: CASSLGRAGRTDTQYF. In DNA, the CDR3 is TGTGCCAGCAGCTTGGGCCGAGCGGGCCGCACAGATACGCAGTATTTT.

The chain carries TRBV2 and TRBJ1-2; D call uncertain. There are 13 residues in the CDR3. Germline lookup yields CDR1 SNHLY and CDR2 FYNNEI. Trimming removed 7 bases from V and 2 bases from J, with 11 bases in between. CDR3 bases: TGTGCCAGCAACAGCCAGATCAACTATGGCTACACCTTC. Its protein product is CASNSQINYGYTF.

In the case of this clonotype: A much larger clonotype is one base distant, so this may be a read error. The chain links TRBV9 to TRBJ2-7, with 9 bases fitting TRBD1. Looked up from germline, CDR1 is SGDLS and CDR2 is YYNGEE. The J segment lost 7 bases and the V segment lost 3 bases, leaving 11 bases of the junction unmatched. This CDR3 is built from 15 residues. The CDR3 DNA reads TGTGCCAGCAGCGCCCTGGGACAGGGAGTAGGAGAGCAGTACTTC. Protein sequence: CASSALGQGVGEQYF.

Concerning this clonotype: Its ends do not fully match the called genes, so a read error is possible. The chain employs TRBV10-3 and TRBJ1-2, with D possibly matching TRBD1 (6 bases). The germline V gene has CDR1 ENHRY and CDR2 SYGVKD. There are 16 residues in the CDR3. CDR3 residues: CAVSETDRQAQRGYTF. Written as DNA, the CDR3 is TGTGCCGTCAGTGAGACCGATCGACAGGCCCAAAGGGGCTACACCTTC.

This clonotype was seen many times. J is TRBJ2-1 and V is TRBV20-1, with TRBD1 identical over 7 bases. The V gene's germline CDR1 is DFQATT and CDR2 SNEGSKA (reference sequence). The CDR3 is 14 residues long. V lost 3 bases to trimming and J lost 3 bases; unmatched junction nucleotides: 5. CDR3 residues: CSASQGVGYNEQFF. DNA of the CDR3: TGCAGTGCTAGCCAGGGGGTGGGCTACAATGAGCAGTTCTTC.

The chain has TRBV28 and TRBJ2-1; D uncertain. Judging by the DNA end, TRBJ2-7 fits better; the J call may be wrong. CDR1 and CDR2 from the germline V gene are MDHEN and SYDVKM. This CDR3 has 13 residues. DNA of the CDR3: TGTGCCAGCAGTCCCGCAGCGAACTACGAGCAGTACTTC. It yields the protein CASSPAANYEQYF.

The chain is built from TRBV7-3 and TRBJ2-5, with D perhaps matching TRBD1 or TRBD2 (5 bases each). Germline values: CDR1 SGHTA, CDR2 FQGTGA. Trimming took 5 bases from V and 1 from J, leaving 14 bases between them. There are 15 residues in the CDR3. The CDR3 is CASSPTGQAQETQYF. CDR3 nucleotide sequence: TGTGCCAGCAGCCCAACGGGGCAGGCCCAAGAGACCCAGTACTTC.

A few counts support this clonotype. The V gene is TRBV2, the J gene TRBJ2-5; 9 bases fit TRBD2. The CDR3 runs to 13 residues. V gave up 7 bases and J gave up 11 bases; unmatched junction bases: 11. The V gene's germline CDR1 is SNHLY and CDR2 FYNNEI. CDR3 DNA: TGTGCCAGCAATGGGGGACTAGCCTCCAGGCAGTACTTC. This gives the protein CASNGGLASRQYF.

This clonotype occurred a few times. The V call is TRBV5-1, the J call TRBJ2-5; tentatively, D is TRBD1 (7 bases). Trimming cost V 6 bases and J 4 bases, with 13 bases left between them. The germline V gene has CDR1 SGHRS and CDR2 YFSETQ. CDR3 size: 13 residues. In nucleotides, the CDR3 is TGCGCCAGCACTTTGGAGGGGGCAGAGACCCAGTACTTC. Amino acids: CASTLEGAETQYF.

The rearrangement links TRBV7-8 to TRBJ2-4; the D gene is possibly TRBD1 (6 bases). The CDR3 is 16 residues long. The germline V gene encodes CDR1 SGHVS and CDR2 FQNEAQ. Trimming stripped 3 bases from V and 6 bases from J, with 18 bases between. The DNA for the CDR3 is TGTGCCAGCAGCTTCCGGAACAGGGTCTCCGGAAACATTCAGTACTTC. It encodes CASSFRNRVSGNIQYF.

The CDR3, as DNA: TGCGCCAGCAGCTTCGGACAGGGCCTCATGAACACTGAAGCTTTCTTT. Protein: CASSFGQGLMNTEAFF. The chain combines TRBV5-1 with TRBJ1-1, with 8 bases lining up with TRBD1. Germline V gives CDR1 SGHRS, CDR2 YFSETQ. This CDR3 comprises 16 residues. The trim removed 2 bases at V and 0 bases at J, leaving 6 bases unmatched.

The chain has TRBV5-4 and TRBJ2-7; D call uncertain. Trimming pared 2 bases from V and 3 bases from J, leaving 9 bases between. The CDR3 runs to 13 residues. Germline V gene lookup returns CDR1 SGHNT and CDR2 YYREEE (reference sequence). The CDR3 region has the DNA TGTGCCAGCAGCTTACGGACCAACTACGAGCAGTACTTC. Its translation: CASSLRTNYEQYF.

In regard to this clonotype: Mismatch with germline at one junction end may stem from a read error. The chain carries TRBV5-1 and TRBJ2-7; 7 bases line up with TRBD2. The CDR3 is 13 residues long. The germline V gene has CDR1 SGHRS and CDR2 YFSETQ. The CDR3, as DNA: TGCGCCAGCAGCCCCGGACTAGTCTACGTGCAGTACTTC. Amino acid sequence: CASSPGLVYVQYF.

Worth noting for this clonotype: At one boundary the junction diverges from the germline segment, which might be a read error. The chain has TRBV11-2 and TRBJ2-1; D unresolved. The CDR3 spans 16 residues. In germline, CDR1 is SGHAT, CDR2 FQNNGV. CDR3 bases: TGTGCCAGCAGTTTCGAAGACATCGGCTCCCACAATGAGCAGTTCTTC. Translation: CASSFEDIGSHNEQFF.